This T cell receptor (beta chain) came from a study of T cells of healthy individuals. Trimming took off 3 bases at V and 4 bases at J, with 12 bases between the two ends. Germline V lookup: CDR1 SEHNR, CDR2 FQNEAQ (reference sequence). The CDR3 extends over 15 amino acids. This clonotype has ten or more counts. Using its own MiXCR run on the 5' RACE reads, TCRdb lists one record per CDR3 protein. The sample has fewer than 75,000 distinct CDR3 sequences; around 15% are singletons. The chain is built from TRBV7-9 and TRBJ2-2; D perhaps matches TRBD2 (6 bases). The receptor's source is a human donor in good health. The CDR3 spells CASSFTGTGTGELFF. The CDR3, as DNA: TGTGCCAGCAGCTTCACCGGGACTGGCACCGGGGAGCTGTTTTTT.